The 32 T cell receptor beta chains listed next were all sequenced from one sample in a study of a mutant IDH1 vaccine in newly diagnosed glioma. Time point here: week 47, end of study. Topical imiquimod was applied with each vaccine dose, which held 300 ug of mutant IDH1 20-mer peptide. TCRdb's copy holds only in-frame clones and misses some; the assay was immunoSEQ multiplex PCR. The table includes over 80,000 clones, more than 80% detected once. These receptors have no identified antigens. Sequenced here: PBMCs, sampled from a glioma patient whose treatment included an IDH1 peptide vaccine. These TCRs come from a man aged 35-49 years with glioma.

The chain is built from TRBV4-3 and TRBJ2-3; D remains ambiguous. CDR1 LGHNA and CDR2 YSLEER come from the germline V gene. Trimming cost V 0 bases and J 0 bases, with 7 bases left between them. The CDR3 is 15 amino acids. In DNA, the CDR3 is TGCGCCAGCAGCCAAGATGGTGACAGCACAGATACGCAGTATTTT. Encoded protein: CASSQDGDSTDTQYF.

The J gene is TRBJ1-1, the V gene TRBV6-5; the match to TRBD1 covers 7 bases. The CDR3 runs 13 residues. The germline V gene encodes CDR1 MNHEY and CDR2 SVGAGI. V lost 4 bases to trimming and J lost 6 bases; unmatched junction nucleotides: 5. In DNA, the CDR3 is TGTGCCAGCAGTTCCGACAGGGACGCTGAAGCTTTCTTT. Its protein product is CASSSDRDAEAFF.

This clone has a single count. V usage is TRBV5-1 and J usage is TRBJ2-7; D unclear. There are 12 residues in the CDR3. Trimming took off 4 bases at V and 0 bases at J, with 5 bases between the two ends. In germline, CDR1 is SGHRS, CDR2 YFSETQ. The CDR3 region is CASSRTSYEQYF. The CDR3 DNA sequence: TGCGCCAGCAGCAGGACCTCCTACGAGCAGTACTTC.

The rearrangement links TRBV6-4 to TRBJ2-2; D perhaps matches TRBD1 (5 bases). The V gene's germline CDR1 is MRHNA and CDR2 SNTAGT. The CDR3 sequence is 14 residues long. Trimming stripped 5 bases from V and 3 bases from J, with 10 bases between. This CDR3 is CASSPDSYTGELFF. CDR3 DNA: TGTGCCAGCAGTCCCGACAGTTACACCGGGGAGCTGTTTTTT.

Concerning this clone itself: At one end, the junction sequence differs from germline, possibly due to a read error. This chain links TRBV7-7 with TRBJ2-3; D is ambiguous. Germline CDR1 is SSHAT and CDR2 is FNYEAQ (reference sequence). The CDR3 contains 14 residues. The CDR3: CASSLDGPPDTQYF. The CDR3 nucleotides are TGTGCTAGCAGCTTAGATGGACCCCCAGATACGCAGTATTTT.

J is TRBJ2-5 and V is TRBV4-3, with 7 bases fitting TRBD2. The CDR3 is made up of 17 amino acids. CDR1 LGHNA and CDR2 YSLEER come from the germline V gene. The V segment lost 4 bases and the J segment 5 bases; nucleotides outside the gene matches: 16. This CDR3 reads CASSRGFLGEGRETQYF. As DNA, the CDR3 is TGCGCCAGCAGCCGAGGGTTTTTGGGGGAGGGCCGGGAGACCCAGTACTTC.

The chain recombines TRBV18 with TRBJ1-2; 7 nucleotides line up with TRBD1. Germline loops: CDR1 KGHSH, CDR2 LQKENI. J was trimmed by 6 bases and V by 0 bases; bases with no gene match: 7. The CDR3 has 15 amino acids. CDR3 sequence (DNA): TGTGCCAGCTCACCACCGGCCAGGGGGAAGGATGGCTACACCTTC. Translation gives CASSPPARGKDGYTF.

The CDR3 DNA reads TGTGCCAGCAGCTTGGGTTTTGGGCAGAACACAGATACGCAGTATTTT. The encoded protein is CASSLGFGQNTDTQYF. The chain recombines TRBV5-6 with TRBJ2-3; D uncertain. V lost 0 bases, J lost 2 bases, and 13 bases lay in between. The CDR3 has 16 residues. The germline CDR1 and CDR2 sequences are SGHDT and YYEEEE.

The chain recombines TRBV30 with TRBJ2-5, with a possible D match to TRBD2 (5 bases). The CDR3 consists of 15 residues. Germline lookup yields CDR1 GTSNPN and CDR2 SVGIG (reference sequence). Trimming removed 1 base from V and 4 bases from J, with 16 bases in between. The CDR3 loop reads CAWSAQPDGGETQYF. The CDR3, as DNA: TGTGCCTGGAGTGCCCAACCGGACGGAGGAGAGACCCAGTACTTC.

The chain combines TRBV19 with TRBJ1-5, with D maybe TRBD1 (6 bases). Per germline, CDR1 LNHDA and CDR2 SQIVND (reference sequence). Trimming took 4 bases from V and 2 from J, leaving 12 bases between them. This CDR3 region has 15 residues. The CDR3 spells CASSSNRVGNQPQHF. As DNA, the CDR3 is TGTGCCAGTAGTAGCAACAGGGTAGGCAATCAGCCCCAGCATTTT.

V usage is TRBV6-5 and J usage is TRBJ1-5, with 7 bases fitting TRBD1. With V trimmed by 6 bases and J by 4 bases, 9 bases remained unmatched. This CDR3 is built from 15 residues. Germline CDR1 and CDR2: MNHEY and SVGAGI. The CDR3 nucleotides read TGTGCCAGCAGCCGCGACAGGGAGAAGAATCAGCCCCAGCATTTT. It yields the protein CASSRDREKNQPQHF.

CDR3 DNA: TGTGCCAGCGCCAGGGTGGAGGAGACCCAGTACTTC. Its translation is CASARVEETQYF. This chain uses TRBV2 with TRBJ2-5; maybe TRBD1 (5 bases). Germline loops: CDR1 SNHLY, CDR2 FYNNEI. The CDR3 is made up of 12 amino acids. Between the trimmed V and J ends, which lost 8 bases and 5 bases, there was a span of 12 bases.

CDR3 loop: CASSPRDAEGTEAFF. The CDR3 DNA reads TGTGCCAGCTCACCACGAGACGCCGAGGGCACTGAAGCTTTCTTT. The chain carries TRBV18 and TRBJ1-1; D not resolved. CDR1 and CDR2 (germline): KGHSH, LQKENI. This CDR3 is built from 15 residues. The germline V and J ends were trimmed by 1 base and 4 bases, with 13 bases remaining between them.

V and J are TRBV5-5 and TRBJ1-5, with a possible D match to TRBD1 (5 bases). V lost 4 bases, J lost 1 base, and 18 bases lay in between. Germline CDR1 SGHKS, CDR2 YYEKEE (reference sequence). This CDR3 has 17 residues. CDR3 bases: TGTGCCAGCAGCAAGGGACTGGCGGGTTGGAGCAATCAGCCCCAGCATTTT. Translation: CASSKGLAGWSNQPQHF.

V gene TRBV28 combines with J gene TRBJ1-1, with TRBD1 as a possible D gene (6 bases). V was cut by 2 bases and J by 0 bases, with 10 bases left in between. Germline V gene lookup returns CDR1 MDHEN and CDR2 SYDVKM. This CDR3 is 15 amino acids long. The CDR3 DNA reads as TGTGCCAGCAGTTTAAGGGGGACCATGAACACTGAAGCTTTCTTT. Amino acid sequence: CASSLRGTMNTEAFF.

This chain connects TRBV5-1 to TRBJ2-2; the match to TRBD1 covers 7 bases. The CDR3 extends over 16 amino acids. Unmatched junction bases numbered 6, after V lost 4 bases and J lost 0 bases. The germline V gene has CDR1 SGHRS and CDR2 YFSETQ. This chain's CDR3 is CASSHLGQPNTGELFF. The CDR3 coding sequence is TGCGCCAGCAGCCACCTGGGACAGCCGAACACCGGGGAGCTGTTTTTT.

The V and J genes are TRBV19 and TRBJ2-1; 8 bases match TRBD2. The CDR3 runs 13 residues. Per germline, CDR1 LNHDA and CDR2 SQIVND (reference sequence). The V gene end was trimmed by 5 bases and the J gene end by 7 bases; junction bases not matched to a gene: 4. The CDR3 DNA follows: TGTGCCAGTAGTGCGGGAGGTTATAATGAGCAGTTCTTC. Its protein product is CASSAGGYNEQFF.

The V call is TRBV5-4, the J call TRBJ2-7, with D perhaps being TRBD1 or TRBD2 (5 bases each). Germline CDR1 reads SGHNT; CDR2 reads YYREEE (reference sequence). V dropped 2 bases and J dropped 4 bases, with 22 bases sitting between them. The CDR3 extends over 17 amino acids. CDR3 residues: CASSFVSLQGRSYEQYF. The CDR3 DNA sequence: TGTGCCAGCAGCTTTGTCTCCCTCCAGGGACGGTCGTACGAGCAGTACTTC.

This chain joins TRBV4-3 and TRBJ1-4; 11 nucleotides line up with TRBD1. The length of the CDR3 is 15 residues. The trim removed 3 bases at V and 6 bases at J, leaving 3 bases unmatched. The V gene's germline CDR1 is LGHNA and CDR2 YSLEER. This CDR3 reads CASSQPGQGDEKLFF. CDR3 sequence (DNA): TGCGCCAGCAGCCAGCCGGGACAGGGGGATGAAAAACTGTTTTTT.

The chain employs TRBV5-1 and TRBJ1-2; D is possibly TRBD1 (5 bases). V was pared by 0 bases and J by 7 bases, with 22 bases between. Germline loops: CDR1 SGHRS, CDR2 YFSETQ. The CDR3 spans 17 residues. CDR3: CASSLVFFSRGPRGYTF. CDR3 coding DNA: TGCGCCAGCAGCTTGGTTTTTTTTTCGAGGGGTCCCCGTGGCTACACCTTC.

The rearrangement uses TRBV5-8 and TRBJ2-2; D is undetermined. CDR3 length: 13 residues. CDR1 is SGHTS and CDR2 is YDEGEE in the germline V gene. Trimming pared 0 bases from V and 6 bases from J, leaving 6 bases between. The CDR3 DNA is TGTGCCAGCAGCTTGGTGTATCCCGGGGAGCTGTTTTTT. Residues: CASSLVYPGELFF.

This sequence joins TRBV21-1 and TRBJ2-7; TRBD2 is the table's D call, not checked against the DNA. TRBV21-1 is shown as a pseudogene. CDR3 length equals 17 residues. CDR3 sequence reads: CASSKRRLAGDSYEQYF. In nucleotides, the CDR3 is TGTGCCAGCAGCAAAAGGAGACTAGCGGGGGACTCCTACGAGCAGTACTTC.

This chain links TRBV4-2 with TRBJ2-7, with TRBD1 as a possible D gene (5 bases). CDR3 size: 15 residues. Germline V gene lookup returns CDR1 LGHNA and CDR2 YNFKEQ. The V end was cut by 0 bases, the J end by 0 bases, with 9 bases between. CDR3 nucleotide sequence: TGTGCCAGCAGCCAAGAGACAGACAGCTCCTACGAGCAGTACTTC. Translation gives CASSQETDSSYEQYF.

The gene calls are TRBV7-9 and TRBJ1-2; 10 positions agree with TRBD1. CDR1 SEHNR and CDR2 FQNEAQ come from the germline V gene (reference sequence). The CDR3 consists of 16 residues. Unmatched junction bases numbered 6, after V lost 0 bases and J lost 5 bases. The CDR3 sequence: CASSLARDRGAYGYTF. CDR3 nucleotide sequence: TGTGCCAGCAGCTTAGCGCGGGACAGGGGTGCATATGGCTACACCTTC.

This sequence joins TRBV9 and TRBJ2-1, with 9 bases lining up with TRBD2. CDR3 length: 14 amino acids. Trimming removed 3 bases from V and 5 bases from J; junction bases left unmatched: 3. In germline, CDR1 is SGDLS, CDR2 YYNGEE. The CDR3 here is CASSGQREDNEQFF. The CDR3 coding sequence is TGTGCCAGCAGCGGACAGCGGGAGGACAATGAGCAGTTCTTC.

The chain combines TRBV5-6 with TRBJ2-7; 10 bases are shared with TRBD1. The CDR3 has 13 residues. CDR1 and CDR2 (germline): SGHDT, YYEEEE. Unmatched junction bases numbered 2, after V lost 2 bases and J lost 6 bases. In nucleotides, the CDR3 is TGTGCCAGCAGCTTCCGGACAGGGGGCGAGCAGTACTTC. Its protein is CASSFRTGGEQYF.

The chain combines TRBV6-4 with TRBJ2-1, with TRBD2 as a possible D gene (6 bases). The CDR3 runs 15 residues. Germline V gene sequence: CDR1 MRHNA, CDR2 SNTAGT. V dropped 3 bases and J dropped 2 bases, with 11 bases sitting between them. The CDR3 DNA reads as TGTGCCAGCAGTGAAGAGGCGGGACCCTACAATGAGCAGTTCTTC. As protein: CASSEEAGPYNEQFF.

The chain uses TRBV21-1 and TRBJ1-3; the D call in the table, TRBD1, was not verified against the DNA. TRBV21-1 is listed as a pseudogene. This CDR3 is built from 16 residues. Here the CDR3 reads CASSKDRGRHGNTIYF. CDR3 nucleotide sequence: TGTGCCAGCAGCAAAGACAGGGGGCGTCATGGAAACACCATATATTTT.

The chain links TRBV6-5 to TRBJ2-2; no reliable D call. V was cut by 3 bases and J by 8 bases, with 4 bases left in between. The CDR3 is made up of 11 amino acids. The germline gives CDR1 MNHEY, CDR2 SVGAGI. The CDR3 sequence is CASSYPGELFF. DNA for the CDR3: TGTGCCAGCAGTTATCCAGGGGAGCTGTTTTTT.

The chain carries TRBV30 and TRBJ2-7; 12 bases are a match to TRBD2. V shed 2 bases and J 5 bases; nucleotides not matched to a gene: 4. There are 14 residues in the CDR3. CDR1 is GTSNPN and CDR2 is SVGIG in the germline V gene (reference sequence). The CDR3 coding sequence is TGTGCCTGGAGTCAGACTAGCGGGAGTGACGAGCAGTACTTC. This translates into CAWSQTSGSDEQYF.

The chain employs TRBV5-1 and TRBJ2-1, with TRBD1 matching over 11 bases. The CDR3 totals 14 residues. The J segment lost 8 bases and the V segment lost 4 bases, leaving 5 bases of the junction unmatched. Germline CDR1 is SGHRS and CDR2 is YFSETQ. CDR3 residues: CASSSRDRGDEQFF. The CDR3 coding sequence is TGCGCCAGCAGCAGCCGGGACAGGGGGGATGAGCAGTTCTTC.

The chain couples TRBV7-8 to TRBJ2-7; the D gene is possibly TRBD1 (6 bases). Germline CDR1 SGHVS, CDR2 FQNEAQ. The V gene lost 4 bases and the J gene lost 3 bases, with 13 bases spanning the gap. This CDR3 region has 14 residues. CDR3: CASSWTRGGYEQYF. The CDR3 region has the DNA TGTGCCAGCAGCTGGACCAGGGGCGGCTACGAGCAGTACTTC.